This T cell receptor (beta chain) was recovered during a study of CD4 T cells in relation to SARS-CoV-2 and coronaviruses (dated by TCRdb to the early 2020s). Some background on the complete study: In the ViraFEST assay, PBMCs were cultured with antigen for around eleven days, after which TCR beta CDR3s were sequenced to identify antigen-specific clonal expansions. Across all 12 patients in the convalescent cohort, the median age was roughly 38 years, with a range of about 20 to 80 years. Of the 12 convalescent patients, 8 were male and 4 were female, and two of the subjects were Hispanic. Patient-derived lymphoblastoid cell lines were used to map the HLA restriction of shared crossreactive spike epitopes. The study assessed, at the TCR clonotype level, memory CD4+ T cell crossreactivity between SARS-CoV-2 and common cold coronavirus spike proteins. The Adaptive Biotechnologies TCR-sequencing kit was used for samples from a few pre-COVID donors and for the naive versus memory experiments, whereas the other data were Illumina-based. A different TCR-beta assay, based on Illumina, was used to sequence expansion assays from other donors in the study. General findings and caveats noted by the study authors: No donor contributed both pre-pandemic and post-infection samples, which limited tracing the source of pre-existing responses. The study was constrained by small numbers of patients and of tested TCRs. Since the crossreactivity analysis centred on spike protein, crossreactivity against other viral proteins was not assessed. Sequencing naive versus memory cells indicated that the assay picks up memory recall responses, not primary responses primed during culture. In roughly 65% of donors, memory CD4+ clonotypes turned up that crossrecognized SARS-CoV-2 and at least one common cold coronavirus spike. Crossreactive clones showed significantly weaker SARS-CoV-2-driven expansion than monoreactive clones, consistent with antigenic imprinting.

About this clone itself: Its antigen has not been determined. No much larger clone is present one base from it, and per-base qualities are unavailable.

CDR1 and CDR2, looked up from the germline V gene, are MGHRA and YSYEKL. The CDR3 has 14 amino acids, counting the end cysteine and phenylalanine. Only the CDR3 part of the read is kept: 42 bases, read in frame from the first base. V and J lose 4 bases and 6 bases, and a span of 15 bases separates them. Survey-level immunoSEQ TCR-beta sequencing was performed on DNA from CEF-cultured naive and memory CD4+ T cells. The original pipeline was this. During preprocessing, nonproductive sequences were removed, along with CDR3s that did not begin with C, did not end with F or W, or were shorter than 7 amino acids. The MANAFEST web app was used to call antigen-specific clonotypes on the basis of expansion compared with the reference and with other culture wells. To be counted as positive, a clone had to show significant expansion compared with the reference culture, at an FDR below 0.05, in 2 of 3 replicate wells. For a clone to be considered positive, significant expansion relative to all other tandem wells and an odds ratio above 5 were also required. Cultured and uncultured naive and memory CD4+ repertoires were searched for CDR3s previously identified as spike- and CEF-reactive. Pairwise Levenshtein distance, computed with the stringdist R package after three terminal residues were trimmed from each end, was used as the measure of CDR3 homology. TCRdb limited this immuneACCESS table to in-frame rearrangements with V and J called. A share of clones is missing; checked studies link under half to unresolved V genes, and the rest is unexplained. For V, J and clone size, that table is used; D and trimming come from the DNA. For this sample the table gives some 44,000 clones, of which over 75% were detected only once. The top ten clonotypes cover approximately 1.5% of the sample.

To separate naive from memory CD4+ T cells, cryopreserved PBMCs first underwent CD4 enrichment and then EasySep naive CD4+ T cell enrichment. Sorted naive or memory CD4+ T cells (about 9.9 x 10^4) were grown at a 1:1 ratio with T cell-depleted PBMCs and CEF peptides for nine to eleven days. In general, every peptide culture condition was set up in three replicate wells. Ficoll-Paque PLUS gradient centrifugation was used to isolate PBMCs from either whole blood or leukapheresis product. PBMCs were either cryopreserved at -140 degrees C or used fresh in the expansion assay. The QIAamp Micro DNA Kit was used to extract genomic DNA from the CD4+ T cells.

The sample was naive CD4+ T cells from PBMCs, cultured in vitro. The cell subset or site label corresponds to: naive CD4+ T cells isolated by negative enrichment. The TCR sequence derives from an adult with COVID-19. The rearrangement joined TRBV4-1 to TRBJ1-1, with an unclear D gene assignment. For the CDR3, the sequence is CASSPGRVRAEAFF. Read as DNA, the sequence is TGCGCCAGCAGCCCCGGGAGGGTTAGGGCTGAAGCTTTCTTT.